The rows below give T cell receptor beta chains drawn from one sample of a study of CD8 T cells in Susac syndrome. TCRdb analysed the immunoSEQ multiplex PCR reads with MiXCR anew, one entry per CDR3 protein. The sample holds about 210,000 distinct CDR3 sequences, 95% seen once. Specimen: CD4+ T cells from PBMCs. The receptors derive from a human donor with multiple sclerosis. CDR3s include the opening cysteine and the closing phenylalanine or tryptophan. A D gene is named only where the DNA matches it firmly. Expanded clones get a size class; other rows say once, few or many, or leave the size out.

J gene | V gene | clone size | D gene | CDR3 DNA | CDR3 protein
TRBJ2-1 | TRBV12-3/TRBV12-4 | once | . | TGTGCCAGCGAGGGCGGTGAGCAGTTCTTC | CASEGGEQFF
TRBJ2-1 | TRBV10-1 | . | TRBD2 | TGCGCCAGCAGTGTGCGGGAGGGCCGCAATGAGCAGTTCTTC | CASSVREGRNEQFF
TRBJ1-4 | TRBV25-1 | . | . | TGTGCCAGCAGTGAATTAGGGGGGAATGAAAAACTGTTTTTT | CASSELGGNEKLFF
TRBJ2-5 | TRBV12-3/TRBV12-4 | . | TRBD1 | TGTGCCAGCAGGTCCCGACAGGGGGACCAGTACTTC | CASRSRQGDQYF
TRBJ1-2 | TRBV30 | . | . | TGTGCCTGGAGCGAAGGGACGGATGACTATGGCTACACCTTC | CAWSEGTDDYGYTF
TRBJ1-2 | TRBV9 | . | . | TGTGCCAGCAGCGTAGGAAGAAGGGGTAGGAACTATGGCTACACCTTC | CASSVGRRGRNYGYTF
TRBJ2-7 | TRBV3-1 | . | . | TGTGCCAGCAGCCAAGATAGGGGGACACCCAGACACTTC | CASSQDRGTPRHF
TRBJ1-6 | TRBV20-1 | . | . | TGCAGTGCTAGAGAGAGCGGGGTTTCACCCCTCCACTTT | CSARESGVSPLHF
TRBJ1-4 | TRBV2 | . | TRBD1 | TGTGCCAGCAGAAAGGACAGGAGACTTGCAACTAATGAAAAACTGTTTTTT | CASRKDRRLATNEKLFF
TRBJ2-7 | TRBV4-1 | . | . | TGCGCCAGCAGCCAAGCCCACCGTCAGTACTTC | CASSQAHRQYF
TRBJ2-7 | TRBV29-1 | once | TRBD2 | TGCAGCGGCCAGACAAGAGGGTTCGACGGGAGGGTCAACGAGCAGTACTTC | CSGQTRGFDGRVNEQYF
TRBJ1-2 | TRBV20-1 | . | . | TGCAGTGCTAACGAGGGTATTCTCTTAGGCTACACCTTC | CSANEGILLGYTF
TRBJ1-2 | TRBV9 | . | TRBD1 | TGTGCCAGCAGCGTAGGCCAGGGGGCGTCGGCAGGTTGGGGCTACACCTTC | CASSVGQGASAGWGYTF
TRBJ1-1 | TRBV30 | . | . | TGTGCCTGGAGAGGAAGCATGAACACTGAAGCTTTCTTT | CAWRGSMNTEAFF
TRBJ2-5 | TRBV3-1 | . | . | TGTGCCAGCGGGCCAGAGACCCAGTACTTC | CASGPETQYF
TRBJ2-1 | TRBV7-3 | . | TRBD2 | TGTGCCAGCAGCACGGGACTAGCGGGGAACAATGAGCAGTTCTTC | CASSTGLAGNNEQFF
TRBJ2-1 | TRBV4-1 | . | . | TGCGCCAGCAGCCAGGACTCGCGCAATGAGCAGTTCTTC | CASSQDSRNEQFF
TRBJ2-5 | TRBV4-2 | . | . | TGTGCCAGCAGCCAAGTTTCCCTCTCAGGGATCGCGGAGACCCAGTACTTC | CASSQVSLSGIAETQYF
TRBJ2-3 | TRBV20-1 | . | . | TGCAGTGCTAGCTCCGATACGCAGTATTTT | CSASSDTQYF
TRBJ1-5 | TRBV30 | . | . | TGTGCCTGGAGTGTTTGGGGGGGCTCGGGTAGCAATCAGCCCCAGCATTTT | CAWSVWGGSGSNQPQHF
TRBJ2-5 | TRBV3-1 | . | . | TGTGCCAGCAGCCAAAGGGGGGTAGGAGAGACCCAGTACTTC | CASSQRGVGETQYF
TRBJ2-7 | TRBV4-1 | once | . | TGCGCCAGCAGCCAACCGGACAGACCCCGCTACGAGCAGTACTTC | CASSQPDRPRYEQYF
TRBJ2-3 | TRBV20-1 | . | . | TGCAGTGCTAATACAGATACGCAGTATTTT | CSANTDTQYF
TRBJ2-1 | TRBV29-1 | . | TRBD1 | TGCAGCGTTGGTAAAGGACAGGTCTACAATGAGCAGTTCTTC | CSVGKGQVYNEQFF
TRBJ2-7 | TRBV12-3/TRBV12-4 | . | TRBD1 | TGTGCAAGCCGGGACAGGGGGCAGGCGAGGGAGCAGTACTTC | CASRDRGQAREQYF
TRBJ2-1 | TRBV3-1 | once | . | TGTGCCAGCAGCCACCAAGGTGGGGGCCATGAGCAGTTCTTC | CASSHQGGGHEQFF
TRBJ2-7 | TRBV2 | . | . | TGTGCCAGCAGAGTGGACAGTTCCTACGAGCAGTACTTC | CASRVDSSYEQYF
TRBJ1-1 | TRBV27 | . | TRBD1 | TGTGCCAGCAAGTTAGTCACTCACCGGGACAGAGAGAACACTGAAGCTTTCTTT | CASKLVTHRDRENTEAFF
TRBJ2-7 | TRBV20-1 | . | TRBD2 | TGCAGTGCTAGACGGGAGGTTGGGCCCCCTCACGAGCAGTACTTC | CSARREVGPPHEQYF
TRBJ2-1 | TRBV29-1 | . | . | TGCAGCGTGTTACAGGTCTTGCTGTTCTTC | CSVLQVLLFF
TRBJ2-1 | TRBV30 | . | . | TGTGCCTGGAGTGTGGGCGGCAGCTCCTACAATGAGCAGTTCTTC | CAWSVGGSSYNEQFF
TRBJ1-2 | TRBV20-1 | once | . | TGCAGTGCTAGAGATGGGAATGGCTACACCTTC | CSARDGNGYTF
TRBJ1-6 | TRBV20-1 | . | . | TGCAGTGCTAGCCGGGGGAATTCACCCCTCCACTTT | CSASRGNSPLHF
TRBJ2-7 | TRBV23-1 | . | . | TGCGCCAGCAGTCCGGCGAGCCATCCGCAAACCTACGAGCAGTACTTC | CASSPASHPQTYEQYF
TRBJ2-3 | TRBV9 | . | TRBD2 | TGTGCCAGCAGCCCCCGACTAGCGGGGGGCACAGATACGCAGTATTTT | CASSPRLAGGTDTQYF
TRBJ1-1 | TRBV7-2 | . | . | TGTGCCAGCAGCTTAGTAGGTACAGCTGAAGCTTTCTTT | CASSLVGTAEAFF
TRBJ2-7 | TRBV28 | . | TRBD2 | TGTGCCAGCAGCATCGGACTAGCGGGAGAGGACGAGCAGTACTTC | CASSIGLAGEDEQYF
TRBJ2-3 | TRBV29-1 | . | . | TGCAGCGTTCTGCTCACAGATACGCAGTATTTT | CSVLLTDTQYF
TRBJ2-4 | TRBV12-3/TRBV12-4 | once | . | TGTGCCAGCAGTTGGACAGGCGGGGTTAAAAACATTCAGTACTTC | CASSWTGGVKNIQYF
TRBJ1-1 | TRBV29-1 | . | TRBD1 | TGCAGCGTTGAGCGGGACAGGGACCTACTGAACACTGAAGCTTTCTTT | CSVERDRDLLNTEAFF
TRBJ1-2 | TRBV3-1 | . | TRBD1 | TGTGCCAGCAGCCAAGAGGGACAGATCTATGGCTACACCTTC | CASSQEGQIYGYTF
TRBJ1-2 | TRBV7-3 | . | . | TGTGCCAGCAGCCTACGGGATAACTATGGCTACACCTTC | CASSLRDNYGYTF
TRBJ1-1 | TRBV12-3/TRBV12-4 | . | . | TGTGCCAGCAGTTTTTCCATACGGGACTTCACGGTTTTCTTT | CASSFSIRDFTVFF
TRBJ2-3 | TRBV24-1 | . | TRBD1 | TGTGCCACCAGCATGGGACAGGGGAGCACAGATACGCAGTATTTT | CATSMGQGSTDTQYF
TRBJ2-1 | TRBV20-1 | . | . | TGCAGTGCCCCAAAGGGCGGCTACAATGAGCAGTTCTTC | CSAPKGGYNEQFF
TRBJ2-5 | TRBV29-1 | . | . | TGCAGCGTTGGGAGTAAAGAGACCCAGTACTTC | CSVGSKETQYF
TRBJ2-1 | TRBV11-2 | . | . | TGTGCCAGCAGCATTGGGCTCAATGAGCAGTTCTTC | CASSIGLNEQFF
TRBJ1-4 | TRBV2 | . | . | TGTGCCAGCAGTGCCCAGTTAAGGGCGGTTGAAAAACTGTTTTTT | CASSAQLRAVEKLFF
TRBJ2-7 | TRBV3-1 | . | . | TGTGCCAGCAGCCAAGATACCTGGGCGGGCGGATTCGCCTACGAGCAGTACTTC | CASSQDTWAGGFAYEQYF
TRBJ2-1 | TRBV19 | once | . | TGTGCCAGTAGTATAAGCTCCTACAATGAGCAGTTCTTC | CASSISSYNEQFF